The 9 T cell receptor beta chains listed next were all sequenced from one sample in a study of blood T cell repertoires in COVID-19. This table comes from immunoSEQ multiplex PCR, and its TCRdb copy is limited to in-frame clones, with some not included. The table includes approximately 300,000 clones, approximately 86% detected once. Material for sequencing was peripheral blood. The receptors come from a woman aged 45-65 years who had recovered from COVID-19.

This chain links TRBV7-9 with TRBJ1-2; possibly TRBD1 for D (5 bases). Germline assignment: CDR1 SEHNR and CDR2 FQNEAQ (reference sequence). The CDR3 is 13 residues long. The V gene lost 5 bases and the J gene lost 5 bases, with 12 bases spanning the gap. For the CDR3, the DNA is TGTGCCAGCAGCATTGTCGCAGGGTATGGCTACACCTTC. Translation: CASSIVAGYGYTF. The variable domain in full, completed from reference TRBV7-9 and TRBJ1-2, reads DTGVSQNPRHKITKRGQNVTFRCDPISEHNRLYWYRQTLGQGPEFLTYFQNEAQLEKSRLLSDRFSAERPKGSFSTLEIQRTEQGDSAMYLCASSIVAGYGYTFGSGTRLTVV.

The chain uses TRBV6-1 and TRBJ1-2; TRBD1 matches at 7 bases. Germline CDR1 MNHNS, CDR2 SASEGT. V lost 2 bases to trimming and J lost 7 bases; unmatched junction nucleotides: 10. The CDR3 runs to 15 residues. The CDR3 region is CASSELQGLRTGYTF. The CDR3 DNA sequence: TGTGCCAGCAGTGAACTACAGGGGTTGAGGACTGGCTACACCTTC.

This clone is a singleton in its sample. V gene TRBV12-3 or TRBV12-4 combines with J gene TRBJ2-7, with D possibly TRBD1 on 5 matching bases. V lost 10 bases and J 5 bases, leaving 15 bases between the germline ends. The CDR3 covers 12 residues. This chain's CDR3 is CATSVPGHEQYF. The CDR3, as DNA: TGTGCCACCTCTGTCCCAGGGCACGAGCAGTACTTC.

The rearrangement links TRBV19 to TRBJ1-3; D gene unclear. The CDR3 length is 18 residues. V shed 5 bases and J shed 0 bases, with 20 bases lying between them. Germline values: CDR1 LNHDA, CDR2 SQIVND (reference sequence). CDR3 bases: TGTGCCAGTAGTCAATACCCGAGGGCAGTTCTCTCTGGAAACACCATATATTTT. This gives the protein CASSQYPRAVLSGNTIYF.

The chain recombines TRBV28 with TRBJ2-6, with D possibly matching TRBD2 (6 bases). Germline V lookup: CDR1 MDHEN, CDR2 SYDVKM. The V gene lost 5 bases and the J gene lost 4 bases, with 15 bases spanning the gap. The CDR3 consists of 16 residues. CDR3 coding DNA: TGTGCCAGCAGTCCCCACCGGGGGAGAGGGGCCAACGTCCTGACTTTC. It encodes CASSPHRGRGANVLTF.

This chain uses TRBV4-2 with TRBJ2-7; D perhaps matches TRBD2 (5 bases). Germline CDR1 LGHNA, CDR2 YNFKEQ. This CDR3 has 15 amino acids. V was trimmed by 4 bases and J by 3 bases, leaving 16 bases between them. The CDR3, as DNA: TGTGCCAGCAGCCCCTACGCAGCGGTTGACTACGAGCAGTACTTC. It is translated as CASSPYAAVDYEQYF.

The rearrangement joins TRBV7-2 to TRBJ2-1; 9 bases map to TRBD2. The CDR3 consists of 13 residues. The V gene end was trimmed by 2 bases and the J gene end by 13 bases; junction bases not matched to a gene: 6. Germline loops: CDR1 SGHTA, CDR2 FQGNSA. CDR3 in amino acids: CASSLSGSGSQFF. The CDR3 DNA follows: TGTGCCAGCAGCTTAAGTGGTAGCGGGAGTCAGTTCTTC. The full variable domain, in which reference TRBV7-2 and TRBJ2-1 provide the parts outside the CDR3, is GAGVSQSPSNKVTEKGKDVELRCDPISGHTALYWYRQSLGQGLEFLIYFQGNSAPDKSGLPSDRFSAERTGGSVSTLTIQRTQQEDSAVYLCASSLSGSGSQFFGPGTRLTVL.

The chain joins TRBV2 to TRBJ2-3; TRBD2 is a possible D gene (6 bases). The length of the CDR3 is 14 residues. Germline lookup yields CDR1 SNHLY and CDR2 FYNNEI. The V end lost 6 bases, the J end lost 0 bases, and 10 bases lay between the germline ends. CDR3 protein: CASRTGTSTDTQYF. The CDR3 DNA follows: TGTGCCAGCAGGACCGGGACTAGCACAGATACGCAGTATTTT.

The V and J genes are TRBV14 and TRBJ2-3, with TRBD1 matching over 7 bases. Germline trimming cut 1 base from V and 10 bases from J; bases unmatched to any gene: 11. This CDR3 contains 15 residues. Looked up from germline, CDR1 is SGHDN and CDR2 is FVKESK. The CDR3 reads CASSQVGSIQGAQYF. In DNA, the CDR3 is TGTGCCAGCAGCCAAGTGGGTTCTATTCAGGGGGCGCAGTATTTT.